This T cell receptor (beta chain) was profiled in a study of response to subunit inactivated influenza vaccine. The CDR3 extends over 14 amino acids. The germline V gene encodes CDR1 MNHNS and CDR2 SASEGT. J was trimmed by 5 bases and V by 3 bases; bases with no gene match: 5. Using its own MiXCR run on the RT-PCR reads, TCRdb lists one record per CDR3 protein. This sample has some 150,000 distinct CDR3 sequences, with approximately 12% found just once. These data are also associated with another study on T cells expressing NK-cell markers. That investigation notes: 5'RACE template switching with UMIs produced the TCR beta cDNA.

The sequencing used CD8+ T cells sorted from PBMCs, collected approximately 13 days after vaccination. The sequence came from a man aged 45-65 years who received an inactivated influenza vaccine. The chain is built from TRBV6-1 and TRBJ2-7; TRBD2 matches 9 bases. The CDR3 region has the DNA TGTGCCAGCAGTGACGGACTAGCGAGCCACGAGCAGTACTTC. Translating gives CASSDGLASHEQYF.